This note documents a single T cell receptor (beta chain) sequence. Its antigen is as yet unknown. These data belong to a study of CD8 T cells in ankylosing spondylitis. TCRdb recomputed calls from the 5' RACE reads with MiXCR, one row per CDR3 protein. The repertoire holds about 220,000 distinct CDR3 sequences, with 6% to 8.5% as singletons. Overall study results and limits: Ankylosing spondylitis blood appeared to be characterized by a TCR beta motif of roughly eight highly homologous variants. Disease-linked clones proved CD8+ and comparatively uncommon in peripheral blood.

V shed 4 bases and J shed 6 bases, with 7 bases lying between them. The germline V gene has CDR1 SGHDT and CDR2 YYEEEE. The CDR3 spans 12 residues. Source material: blood, either unsorted or a sorted T cell fraction (not recorded which). The source of this sequence is a male donor with ankylosing spondylitis. The J gene is TRBJ2-2, the V gene TRBV5-6, with D unresolved. The CDR3 loop is CASSPGPGELFF. The CDR3 bases are TGTGCCAGCAGCCCTGGGCCCGGGGAGCTGTTTTTT. The full variable domain, completed using reference TRBV5-6 and TRBJ2-2, is DAGVTQSPTHLIKTRGQQVTLRCSPKSGHDTVSWYQQALGQGPQFIFQYYEEEERQRGNFPDRFSGHQFPNYSSELNVNALLLGDSALYLCASSPGPGELFFGEGSRLTVL.